The present TCR beta chain was sequenced within a study of breast tumors, draining lymph nodes, adjacent tissues. TCRdb itself ran the multiplex PCR reads through MiXCR, one entry per CDR3 protein. The sample yields fewer than 200,000 distinct CDR3 sequences, about 33% seen once. The CDR3 is 17 residues long. Germline lookup yields CDR1 LGHNA and CDR2 YNFKEQ. Trimming left V 0 bases short and J 2 bases short, with 16 bases between. Axillary draining lymph nodes of breast cancer patients supplied the node samples. Study-level points and caveats: Tumors had less TCR diversity than lymph nodes, more than nontumor tissue.

On this clonotype itself: Its antigen is undetermined.

The gene calls are TRBV4-2 and TRBJ1-2, with no clear D. The sequence was obtained from a female donor with breast cancer. Some clones in this sample may be carry-over from other donors' samples. Sequenced input: axillary lymph node tissue. The CDR3 DNA reads as TGTGCCAGCAGCCAAGATCGTCACCCTTTTTTCAACTATGGCTACACCTTC. This translates into CASSQDRHPFFNYGYTF.